The 26 T cell receptor beta chains given below trace back to one sample, sequenced in a study of regulatory T cells in long-lasting Graves disease. Indicated time point: persistent/refractory GD, antithyroid drugs over 5 years with positive TRAb. RNA isolated from PBMCs was used to make the TCR library. Assembly of TCR beta libraries relied on iRepertoire HTBI primers together with Arm-PCR of CDR3 regions. TCRdb reprocessed the multiplex PCR reads via MiXCR and lists one record per CDR3 protein. The table records approximately 400,000 distinct CDR3 sequences, about a quarter of them present only once. The sequenced sample was peripheral blood mononuclear cells (PBMCs), obtained when the disease was refractory, from a patient treated with antithyroid drugs. These receptors were collected from a female donor with Graves disease.

The rearrangement joins TRBV4-2 to TRBJ2-7; D not certain. V gave up 0 bases and J gave up 6 bases, with 12 bases separating them. CDR1 and CDR2 (germline): LGHNA, YNFKEQ. There are 14 residues in the CDR3. The CDR3 region has the DNA TGTGCCAGCAGCCAAGATCTCCGGCTGGGCGAGCAGTACTTC. As protein: CASSQDLRLGEQYF.

This clonotype was counted a few times. This chain links TRBV3-1 with TRBJ2-7; 12 bases map to TRBD2. J gave up 2 bases and V 1 base, and 6 bases lay outside the gene matches. Germline loops: CDR1 LGHDT, CDR2 YNNKEL (reference sequence). The CDR3 is 17 residues long. The CDR3 DNA reads TGTGCCAGCAGCCAAGTGACTAGCGGGAGTGTGCCCTACGAGCAGTACTTC. Translated, it gives CASSQVTSGSVPYEQYF.

In this sample, this clonotype turned up many times. The chain couples TRBV15 to TRBJ1-2; maybe TRBD1 (5 bases). The V and J ends lost 0 bases and 8 bases respectively, with 13 bases between them. Germline V CDR1 and CDR2: LNHNV, YYDKDF (reference sequence). This CDR3 spans 14 amino acids. In DNA, the CDR3 is TGTGCCACCAGCAGAGATAGAGGGGTAGGGGGCTACACCTTC. Protein: CATSRDRGVGGYTF. The full variable domain, with the rest looked up from reference TRBV15 and TRBJ1-2, is DAMVIQNPRYQVTQFGKPVTLSCSQTLNHNVMYWYQQKSSQAPKLLFHYYDKDFNNEADTPDNFQSRRPNTSFCFLDIRSPGLGDTAMYLCATSRDRGVGGYTFGSGTRLTVV.

This clonotype was detected many times. The V call is TRBV3-1, the J call TRBJ2-5; a possible D gene is TRBD1 (5 bases). The CDR3 loop spans 13 amino acids. V lost 4 bases, J lost 3 bases, and 9 bases lay in between. Germline-derived CDR1 and CDR2 are LGHDT and YNNKEL (reference sequence). This CDR3 is CASSLRTKETQYF. DNA of the CDR3: TGTGCCAGCAGCCTTCGGACAAAAGAGACCCAGTACTTC.

This clonotype was seen only once. This sequence may be a read error, since a much larger clone differs from it by one base. The V gene is TRBV2, the J gene TRBJ1-1; possible D gene TRBD1, 5 bases. CDR1 SNHLY and CDR2 FYNNEI come from the germline V gene. The CDR3 is 14 amino acids. The CDR3 region has the DNA TGTGCCAGCAGAGGACACGTCCGAAACACTAAAGCTTTCTTT. It translates to CASRGHVRNTKAFF.

Ten or more counts support this clonotype. The gene calls are TRBV6-5 and TRBJ2-5; maybe TRBD2 (5 bases). The CDR3 sequence is 20 residues long. V gave up 0 bases and J gave up 3 bases, with 26 bases separating them. CDR1 and CDR2 from the germline V gene are MNHEY and SVGAGI. This chain's CDR3 is CASSYSRYNRGAQEKETQYF. In DNA form, the CDR3 reads TGTGCCAGCAGTTACTCGAGGTATAATCGGGGTGCGCAGGAGAAAGAGACCCAGTACTTC.

Only a few counts were recorded for this clonotype. CDR3 in amino acids: CASSEGGSPLHF. CDR3 nucleotide sequence: TGTGCCAGCAGTGAAGGCGGATCACCCCTCCACTTT. The V and J genes are TRBV25-1 and TRBJ1-6; D unclear. The V end was cut by 2 bases, the J end by 10 bases, with 6 bases between. Germline loops: CDR1 MGHDK, CDR2 SYGVNS. The CDR3 is 12 residues long.

J is TRBJ2-7 and V is TRBV20-1; 11 bases match TRBD2. V shed 6 bases and J 3 bases; nucleotides not matched to a gene: 13. From germline, CDR1 is DFQATT and CDR2 SNEGSKA (reference sequence). This CDR3 is 16 amino acids long. CDR3 loop: CSAHNTGTSGLYEQYF. CDR3 coding DNA: TGCAGTGCACACAACACGGGGACTAGCGGTCTCTACGAGCAGTACTTC.

The chain is built from TRBV7-2 and TRBJ2-7, with 15 bases lining up with TRBD2. The CDR3 is 18 residues long. The trim removed 5 bases at V and 2 bases at J, leaving 10 bases unmatched. The V gene's germline CDR1 is SGHTA and CDR2 FQGNSA. The CDR3 sequence is CASSRGLAGGARPYEQYF. DNA for the CDR3: TGTGCCAGCAGCCGGGGACTAGCGGGAGGTGCACGTCCCTACGAGCAGTACTTC.

The count of this clonotype is one. The V gene is TRBV27, the J gene TRBJ2-7; 9 bases line up with TRBD1. Germline V gives CDR1 MNHEY, CDR2 SMNVEV (reference sequence). The CDR3 extends over 15 amino acids. Trimming cost V 7 bases and J 1 base; bases outside gene matches: 8. The CDR3 is CASNSAGTGSYEQYF. The DNA for the CDR3 is TGTGCCAGCAATTCGGCCGGGACAGGGTCCTACGAGCAGTACTTC.

The rearrangement links TRBV5-6 to TRBJ2-7, with D tentatively TRBD1 or TRBD2 (5 bases each). Germline lookup yields CDR1 SGHDT and CDR2 YYEEEE. The CDR3 length is 12 residues. Trimming cost V 1 base and J 6 bases, with 8 bases left between them. This chain's CDR3 is CASSLWGFEQYF. The CDR3 bases are TGTGCCAGCAGCTTGTGGGGGTTCGAGCAGTACTTC.

The CDR3 loop is CASSLGAAGELFF. The CDR3 DNA sequence: TGCGCCAGCAGCTTGGGAGCGGCCGGGGAGCTGTTTTTT. This chain joins TRBV5-1 and TRBJ2-2, with D perhaps TRBD2 (5 bases). Germline V gene data show CDR1 as SGHRS and CDR2 as YFSETQ. Trimming left V 0 bases short and J 6 bases short, with 6 bases between. The CDR3 covers 13 residues.

With respect to this clonotype: The CDR3 does not end in the conserved phenylalanine or tryptophan, so this is likely a read error. The V call is TRBV3-1, the J call TRBJ1-1, with TRBD1 matching over 10 bases. Germline V lookup: CDR1 LGHDT, CDR2 YNNKEL (reference sequence). The CDR3 consists of 14 residues. Losses at the gene ends were 4 bases for V and 5 bases for J; bases not matched to a gene: 4. As DNA, the CDR3 is TGTGCCAGCAGCCCGACAGGGGGCTTAACTGAAGCTTTCTCT. Translating it yields CASSPTGGLTEAFS.

Many counts were recorded for this clonotype. The chain uses TRBV20-1 and TRBJ2-7, with a weak D call TRBD2 (6 bases). The V gene's germline CDR1 is DFQATT and CDR2 SNEGSKA (reference sequence). V was trimmed by 1 base and J by 5 bases, leaving 12 bases between them. The CDR3 spans 13 residues. Here the CDR3 DNA reads TGCAGTGCTAGAGCGGGAGTTGACCACGAGCAGTACTTC. Protein product: CSARAGVDHEQYF.

Of note for this clonotype: This may stem from a read error, because a much larger clone lies one nucleotide away. The conserved final phenylalanine or tryptophan is absent from the CDR3, which likely points to a read error. The chain has TRBV28 and TRBJ2-7, with 7 positions matching TRBD2. J lost 0 bases, V lost 5 bases, and 4 bases had no gene match. CDR3 length: 14 amino acids. The germline CDR1 and CDR2 sequences are MDHEN and SYDVKM. CDR3 amino acids: CASSLAESSYEQYL. The CDR3 DNA follows: TGTGCCAGCAGTCTAGCGGAGAGCTCCTACGAGCAGTACCTC.

This clonotype was found many times. This chain links TRBV6-2 or TRBV6-3 with TRBJ1-2; TRBD1 agrees at 8 bases. CDR3 length: 13 amino acids. Trimming at V came to 6 bases and at J to 2 bases, leaving 2 bases not matched to a gene. Germline lookup yields CDR1 MNHEY and CDR2 SVGEGT. The CDR3 coding sequence is TGTGCCAGCAGGACAGGGGCCAACTATGGCTACACCTTC. Translating it yields CASRTGANYGYTF.

At least ten counts were recorded for this clonotype. One end of the junction does not line up with germline, which may come from a read error. This chain connects TRBV7-7 to TRBJ2-5, with 7 positions matching TRBD1. The germline V gene encodes CDR1 SSHAT and CDR2 FNYEAQ (reference sequence). CDR3 length: 14 amino acids. CDR3 protein: CASSQTGPKETQYF. CDR3 coding DNA: TGTGCTAGCAGTCAGACAGGGCCCAAAGAGACCCAGTACTTC.

The CDR3 region is CASRVESQNTEAFF. DNA for the CDR3: TGTGCCAGTCGGGTAGAATCGCAGAACACTGAAGCTTTCTTT. The chain recombines TRBV6-1 with TRBJ1-1; no reliable D call. With 9 bases removed from V and 1 base from J, the gap between germline ends came to 15 bases. Germline CDR1 is MNHNS and CDR2 is SASEGT. The CDR3 is 14 residues long.

The chain combines TRBV6-1 with TRBJ1-3; tentative D call: TRBD1 (5 bases). Trimming took 5 bases from V and 0 from J, leaving 14 bases between them. Germline V lookup: CDR1 MNHNS, CDR2 SASEGT. This CDR3 has 16 amino acids. CDR3 residues: CASSRRGENSGNTIYF. In DNA, the CDR3 is TGTGCCAGCAGTCGGAGGGGCGAAAACTCTGGAAACACCATATATTTT.

This clonotype was picked up many times. The chain links TRBV28 to TRBJ2-7; 10 bases match TRBD2. Trimming removed 5 bases from V and 3 bases from J; junction bases left unmatched: 7. There are 15 residues in the CDR3. The germline V gene encodes CDR1 MDHEN and CDR2 SYDVKM. The CDR3 reads CASSETSGIFYEQYF. The CDR3 DNA sequence: TGTGCCAGCAGTGAAACTAGCGGGATTTTCTACGAGCAGTACTTC. Variable domain in full (rest from reference TRBV28 and TRBJ2-7): DVKVTQSSRYLVKRTGEKVFLECVQDMDHENMFWYRQDPGLGLRLIYFSYDVKMKEKGDIPEGYSVSREKKERFSLILESASTNQTSMYLCASSETSGIFYEQYFGPGTRLTVT.

CDR3 amino acids: CASGLSGSPNTGELFF. The CDR3 coding sequence is TGTGCTAGTGGTTTGTCTGGGTCGCCCAACACCGGGGAGCTGTTTTTT. The chain employs TRBV12-5 and TRBJ2-2; D call uncertain. Germline V lookup: CDR1 LGHNT, CDR2 FRNRAP. The length of the CDR3 is 16 residues. V was pared by 2 bases and J by 2 bases, with 12 bases between.

The chain is built from TRBV5-5 and TRBJ2-7, with 14 bases aligning to TRBD2. The V and J ends lost 5 bases and 0 bases, in that order; junction bases with no gene match: 7. The CDR3 has 17 amino acids. Germline-derived CDR1 and CDR2 are SGHKS and YYEKEE (reference sequence). CDR3 DNA sequence: TGTGCCAGCAGTGACGGGACTAGCGGGAGTCTCTCCTACGAGCAGTACTTC. Amino acids: CASSDGTSGSLSYEQYF. The full variable domain, its missing parts supplied by reference TRBV5-5 and TRBJ2-7, is DAGVTQSPTHLIKTRGQQVTLRCSPISGHKSVSWYQQVLGQGPQFIFQYYEKEERGRGNFPDRFSARQFPNYSSELNVNALLLGDSALYLCASSDGTSGSLSYEQYFGPGTRLTVT.

The chain joins TRBV30 to TRBJ2-2, with D perhaps matching TRBD2 (5 bases). CDR1 and CDR2 from the germline V gene are GTSNPN and SVGIG (reference sequence). This CDR3 spans 15 amino acids. Deletions cut 6 bases from V and 1 base from J, with 15 bases between. For the CDR3, the DNA is TGTGCCTGTATCCTGGACGGGAAGAACACCGGGGAGCTGTTTTTT. Translated: CACILDGKNTGELFF.

This clonotype was detected a few times. V is TRBV11-2 and J is TRBJ2-5; no clear D gene. Trimming left V 5 bases short and J 5 bases short, with 9 bases between. Per the germline V gene, CDR1 is SGHAT and CDR2 is FQNNGV. There are 12 residues in the CDR3. As DNA, the CDR3 is TGTGCCAGCAGCAAACCGTGGGAGACCCAGTACTTC. The encoded protein is CASSKPWETQYF.

This clonotype was observed at least ten times. The genes are TRBV13 and TRBJ2-2, with TRBD2 matching over 10 bases. Per germline, CDR1 PRHDT and CDR2 FYEKMQ (reference sequence). This CDR3 comprises 18 residues. The V and J ends lost 4 bases and 6 bases, in that order; junction bases with no gene match: 14. Here the CDR3 DNA reads TGTGCCAGCAGCTCGACAAATCTAGCGGGAGAGATCCCCGGGGAGCTGTTTTTT. Encoded protein: CASSSTNLAGEIPGELFF.

The CDR3 DNA sequence: TGTGCCAGCAGCTTAAGGGGACCTAACTACGAGCAGTACTTC. Its protein product is CASSLRGPNYEQYF. The J gene is TRBJ2-7, the V gene TRBV7-3; tentatively, D is TRBD1 or TRBD2 (5 bases each). V was clipped by 1 base and J by 3 bases, with 10 bases between them. The germline gives CDR1 SGHTA, CDR2 FQGTGA. There are 14 residues in the CDR3.